Listed below are T cell receptor beta chains from one sample, sequenced in a study of T-cell memory formation after mild COVID-19. TCRdb fed the 5' RACE reads into MiXCR, producing one record per CDR3 protein. This table holds 180,000 or so distinct CDR3 sequences, 11% found once. Sequencing was carried out using PBMCs or a T cell subset sorted from them (not recorded which). These receptors all come from a man younger than 35 who had mild COVID-19 (a few samples of this study predate the infection). Cell type and time point are not known. Both conserved end residues are part of each CDR3. Fields, in order: D gene, clone size, V gene, J gene, CDR3 DNA, CDR3 protein. D genes are given only for firm matches. Clone size is given for some rows only: seen once, a few or many times, or a class if the clone is expanded.

>-|-|TRBV7-9|TRBJ1-4
TGTGCCAGCAGCTTAGTGGGGGATGAAAAACTGTTTTTT
CASSLVGDEKLFF
>TRBD2|few|TRBV10-2|TRBJ2-5
TGCGCCAGCAGGCAAGCCGCTCTAGCGGGGGAAGAGACCCAGTACTTC
CASRQAALAGEETQYF
>TRBD1|-|TRBV20-1|TRBJ1-5
TGCAGTGCTAGTTGGTTGTCCGGACAGGGAATTAGCAATCAGCCCCAGCATTTT
CSASWLSGQGISNQPQHF
>-|few|TRBV5-1|TRBJ1-1
TGCGCCAGCAGCTTGGCACTACAAGTTGAAGCTTTCTTT
CASSLALQVEAFF
>TRBD1|-|TRBV7-9|TRBJ1-5
TGTGCCAGCAGCGCCGGGACAGGGTCTGGGAGCAATCAGCCCCAGCATTTT
CASSAGTGSGSNQPQHF
>TRBD2|few|TRBV6-6|TRBJ2-7
TGTGCCAGCAGTCCACCCGGGACTAGTTTTTCCGAGCAGTACTTC
CASSPPGTSFSEQYF
>-|few|TRBV29-1|TRBJ1-1
TGCAGCGTTTCGAAAGGGCCGGGGTTCACTGAAGCTTTCTTT
CSVSKGPGFTEAFF
>-|many|TRBV5-1|TRBJ2-3
TGCGCCAGCAGCTTGCCACCTCTGGGGTCAACAGATACGCAGTATTTT
CASSLPPLGSTDTQYF
>-|-|TRBV6-1|TRBJ2-5
TGTGCCAGCAGTATTGCTCAGGGAACGAAAGAGACCCAGTACTTC
CASSIAQGTKETQYF
>TRBD2|medium-sized|TRBV24-1|TRBJ2-3
TGTGCCACCAGTGATCCACTAGCGCTCGTTGGAGCAGATACGCAGTATTTT
CATSDPLALVGADTQYF
>-|few|TRBV20-1|TRBJ2-6
TGCAGTGCTAGTAGGGAAGGTGGGGCCAACGTCCTGACTTTC
CSASREGGANVLTF
>-|few|TRBV4-1|TRBJ1-4
TGCGCCAGCAGCCAAGAGCGTCTGACTTCGGAAAAACTGTTTTTT
CASSQERLTSEKLFF
>TRBD1|few|TRBV20-1|TRBJ1-1
TGCAGTGCTATTGCACCGGGACAGTGGAACACTGAAGCTTTCTTT
CSAIAPGQWNTEAFF
>-|many|TRBV4-1|TRBJ2-2
TGCGCCAGCAGCTCGCCCGCCCGGAACACCGGGGAGCTGTTTTTT
CASSSPARNTGELFF
>-|-|TRBV15|TRBJ1-6
TGTGCCACCAGCAGAGATTATTCACCCCTCCACTTT
CATSRDYSPLHF
>TRBD1|-|TRBV6-5|TRBJ2-2
TGTGCCAGCAGAAGGGGACAGGGGACGACCGGGGAGCTGTTTTTT
CASRRGQGTTGELFF
>TRBD1|many|TRBV3-1|TRBJ2-7
TGCGCCAGCAGCCGAGGACAGGGCGGCTACGAGCAGTACTTC
CASSRGQGGYEQYF
>-|-|TRBV2|TRBJ2-3
TGTGCCAGCAGTCCACCCGCTGGGAGTGGAGAGGGGGATACGCAGTATTTT
CASSPPAGSGEGDTQYF
>TRBD2|many|TRBV7-9|TRBJ2-5
TGTGCCAGCAGCCCCGGGACTAGCGGGGAGACCCAGTACTTC
CASSPGTSGETQYF
>-|many|TRBV18|TRBJ1-6
TGTGCCAGCTCACCACCGGAGTGGAGGAATTCACCCCTCCACTTT
CASSPPEWRNSPLHF
>TRBD2|few|TRBV6-4|TRBJ2-5
TGTGCCAGCATCGTGGCTAGCGGGGCGCAAGAGACCCAGTACTTC
CASIVASGAQETQYF
>-|few|TRBV20-1|TRBJ1-1
TGCAGTGCTACCGGGACTCCCAGGAACACTGAAGCTTTCTTT
CSATGTPRNTEAFF
>-|few|TRBV15|TRBJ2-7
TGTGCCACCAGCAGAGATCGTTCGACAAAAGGAGCCTACGAGCAGTACTTC
CATSRDRSTKGAYEQYF
>-|few|TRBV15|TRBJ2-1
TGTGCCACCAGCAGCGACAACCCCGGATCCTACAATGAGCAGTTCTTC
CATSSDNPGSYNEQFF
>-|many|TRBV10-3|TRBJ1-6
TGTGCCATCAGGGGGCTGGATTCACCCCTCCACTTT
CAIRGLDSPLHF
>-|many|TRBV27|TRBJ1-2
TGTGCCAGCAGTTCCACAGGGACCCATGGCTACACCTTC
CASSSTGTHGYTF
>TRBD2|few|TRBV6-2/TRBV6-3|TRBJ2-5
TGTGCCAGCAGCCTAACTAGCGGGTTAGAGACCCAGTACTTC
CASSLTSGLETQYF
>-|few|TRBV20-1|TRBJ2-3
TGCAGTGCTAGAGTTGCCGGGGGGCGCGGTCCAGATACGCAGTATTTT
CSARVAGGRGPDTQYF
>TRBD1|-|TRBV2|TRBJ1-2
TGTGCCAGCAGTGGGGACAGGGGCTATGGCTACACCTTC
CASSGDRGYGYTF
>TRBD2|many|TRBV12-3/TRBV12-4|TRBJ2-7
TGTGCCAGCAGTTTGGGACTAGCTCTTTACGAGCAGTACTTC
CASSLGLALYEQYF
>-|few|TRBV6-6|TRBJ1-1
TGTGCCAGCAGTTACCTGGACAGAAGAGGTTTCTTT
CASSYLDRRGFF
>-|few|TRBV20-1|TRBJ2-3
TGCAGTGCCACCCGTGGACGGCTATCAGATACGCAGTATTTT
CSATRGRLSDTQYF
>TRBD1|-|TRBV5-1|TRBJ1-2
TGCGCCAGCAGCTTGAGGGACAGGGGGCACGGCTACACCTTC
CASSLRDRGHGYTF
>TRBD1|few|TRBV3-1|TRBJ2-7
TGTGCCAGCAGCCAAGGGGGGACAGGGGCCGCTGGAGGTCTGGAGCAGTACTTC
CASSQGGTGAAGGLEQYF
>TRBD1|many|TRBV20-1|TRBJ2-7
TGCAGTGCTACCGACAGGGGCCCACTGCAGTACTTC
CSATDRGPLQYF
>-|-|TRBV7-9|TRBJ1-2
TGTGCCAGCACCGGGGCAATCGTCTATGGCTACACCTTC
CASTGAIVYGYTF
>TRBD2|many|TRBV6-5|TRBJ2-7
TGTGCCAGCACTAGCGGGGTAAACTCCTACGAGCAGTACTTC
CASTSGVNSYEQYF
>TRBD1|many|TRBV28|TRBJ2-1
TGTGCCAGCAGTTTAGGGGCAGGGGGCACGCGGGAGCAGTTCTTC
CASSLGAGGTREQFF
>-|many|TRBV7-2|TRBJ2-1
TGTGCCAGCAGCTTAGTACAGGGTTGGGATGAGCAGTTCTTC
CASSLVQGWDEQFF
>TRBD1|-|TRBV4-1|TRBJ1-6
TGCGCCAGCCGGAGGGGACAGGACAATTCACCCCTCCACTTT
CASRRGQDNSPLHF
>-|few|TRBV7-9|TRBJ1-5
TGTGCCAGCAGCTCCGTAGACCGGGACCGCTTCCAGCCCCAGCATTTT
CASSSVDRDRFQPQHF
>-|-|TRBV7-9|TRBJ2-7
TGTGCCAGCAGCTCCCCTCCTATCCACGAGCAGTACTTC
CASSSPPIHEQYF
>TRBD1|few|TRBV7-3|TRBJ2-2
TGTGCCAGCAGCCCACCGGGACAGGGGAGGGCCGGGGAGCTGTTTTTT
CASSPPGQGRAGELFF
>-|-|TRBV20-1|TRBJ1-6
TGCAGTGCTAGATCGACAGAGCTTTCACCCCTCCACTTT
CSARSTELSPLHF
>-|many|TRBV12-3/TRBV12-4|TRBJ2-6
TGTGCCAGCAGTCGTCCCCGCTCTGGGGCCAACGTCCTGACTTTC
CASSRPRSGANVLTF
>-|-|TRBV5-1|TRBJ1-6
TGCGCCAGCAGCTTGGCCAGGTCGGCAGGGGATAATTCACCCCTCCACTTT
CASSLARSAGDNSPLHF
>TRBD1|many|TRBV7-2|TRBJ2-3
TGTGCCAGCAGCTACCTAGGGACAGGGTCTGCAGATACGCAGTATTTT
CASSYLGTGSADTQYF
>-|few|TRBV20-1|TRBJ2-1
TGCAGTGCATTCGGGGGTCTCCACAATGAGCAGTTCTTC
CSAFGGLHNEQFF
>TRBD1|few|TRBV7-2|TRBJ1-3
TGTGCCAGCAGCGAATCCGGGACAGTCGGTGGAAACACCATATATTTT
CASSESGTVGGNTIYF
>-|many|TRBV7-2|TRBJ2-5
TGTGCCAGCAGCTTAATGGTGGAACTGGGTTTGACCCAGTACTTC
CASSLMVELGLTQYF
>-|once|TRBV5-1|TRBJ1-1
TGCGCCAGCAGCTTGGCCGCACAGGCTAATGAAGCTTTCTTT
CASSLAAQANEAFF
>-|many|TRBV7-9|TRBJ2-1
TGTGCCAGCAGCTTAGGATCCCCAGCGGGCCAGCAGTTCTTC
CASSLGSPAGQQFF
>-|few|TRBV5-1|TRBJ2-5
TGCGCCAGCAGCTTGATCTCCAAAGAGACCCAGTACTTC
CASSLISKETQYF
>-|-|TRBV12-5|TRBJ2-1
TGTGCTAGTAGCGGTCCACCCTACAATGAGCAGTTCTTC
CASSGPPYNEQFF
>-|many|TRBV5-1|TRBJ1-1
TGCGCCAGCAGCTTGGCCCCCACCGACCTGGGAACTGAAGCTTTCTTT
CASSLAPTDLGTEAFF
>-|-|TRBV7-2|TRBJ1-1
TGTGCCAGCAGCTTTCAGTCGGACACTGAAGCTTTCTTT
CASSFQSDTEAFF
>-|few|TRBV14|TRBJ1-1
TGTGCCAGCAGCCAATATCCCCTGAACACTGAAGCTTTCTTT
CASSQYPLNTEAFF
>TRBD1|-|TRBV29-1|TRBJ1-1
TGCAGCGTTGCCGGGACAGGGGGCTCCGCCGACTTTGAAGCTTTCTTT
CSVAGTGGSADFEAFF
>TRBD1|many|TRBV9|TRBJ2-5
TGTGCCAGCAGCGAGGGACAGGGAATACAAGAGACCCAGTACTTC
CASSEGQGIQETQYF
>-|-|TRBV7-2|TRBJ1-1
TGTGCCAGCAGCCCACGGGGTCGCGCTGAAGCTTTCTTT
CASSPRGRAEAFF